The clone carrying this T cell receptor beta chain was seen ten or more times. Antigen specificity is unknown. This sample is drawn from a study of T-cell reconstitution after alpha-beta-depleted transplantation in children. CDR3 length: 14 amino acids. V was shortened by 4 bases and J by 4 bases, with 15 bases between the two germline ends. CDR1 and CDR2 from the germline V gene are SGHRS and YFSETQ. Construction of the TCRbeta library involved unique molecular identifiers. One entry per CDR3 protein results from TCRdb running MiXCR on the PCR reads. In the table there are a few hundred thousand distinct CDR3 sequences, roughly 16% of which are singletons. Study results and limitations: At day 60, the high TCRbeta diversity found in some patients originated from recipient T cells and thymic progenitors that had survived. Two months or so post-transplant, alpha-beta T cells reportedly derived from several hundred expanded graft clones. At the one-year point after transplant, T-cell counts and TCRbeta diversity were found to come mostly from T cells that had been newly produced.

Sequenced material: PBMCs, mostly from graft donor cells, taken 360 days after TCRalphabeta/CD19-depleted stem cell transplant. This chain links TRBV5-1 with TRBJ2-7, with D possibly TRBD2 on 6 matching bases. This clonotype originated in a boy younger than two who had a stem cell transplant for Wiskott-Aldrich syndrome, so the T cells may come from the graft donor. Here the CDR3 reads CASSHAGPFYEQYF. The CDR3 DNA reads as TGCGCCAGCAGCCACGCGGGGCCCTTTTACGAGCAGTACTTC.